This T cell receptor (beta chain) was captured in a study of neurological immune-mediated disorders. Whole-study results and caveats: Private repertoires in all groups were suggested by the finding that expanded clones across subjects shared no CDR3 amino acid sequences.

The time point denotes: longitudinal time-point 2. From 2 million PBMCs stored at -80 C, the unsorted libraries were generated. The CDR3 spans 15 residues. Per the germline V gene, CDR1 is SGDLS and CDR2 is YYNGEE. The trim removed 3 bases at V and 2 bases at J, leaving 4 bases unmatched. The table lists this clonotype with many counts. No antigen is known for it. A 10-nucleotide random UMI tagged transcripts in template-switch 5'RACE cDNA synthesis. TCRdb called the 5' RACE reads again in MiXCR, with one record for every CDR3 protein. This table has roughly 98,000 distinct CDR3 sequences, 13% appearing once.

This clonotype originated in a female donor with HTLV-1-associated myelopathy (HAM/TSP). This chain uses TRBV9 with TRBJ2-5; 10 positions agree with TRBD2. The material sequenced was PBMCs. In DNA form, the CDR3 reads TGTGCCAGCAGCGGAGCGGGGGGGATTCAAGAGACCCAGTACTTC. Its translation: CASSGAGGIQETQYF.